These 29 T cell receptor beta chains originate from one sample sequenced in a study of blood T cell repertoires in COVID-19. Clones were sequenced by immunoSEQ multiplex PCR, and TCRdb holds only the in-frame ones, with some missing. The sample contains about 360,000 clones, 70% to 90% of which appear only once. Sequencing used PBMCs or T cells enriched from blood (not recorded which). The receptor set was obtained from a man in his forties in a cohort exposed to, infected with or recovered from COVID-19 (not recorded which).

CDR3 bases: TGTGCTAGTGGCCCGAAGCCCGTCCGGACAGGGGGCCGAGAGACCCAGTACTTC. It encodes CASGPKPVRTGGRETQYF. The gene calls are TRBV12-5 and TRBJ2-5; TRBD1 agrees at 11 bases. The CDR3 length is 18 residues. Losses at the gene ends were 6 bases for V and 4 bases for J; bases not matched to a gene: 16. The germline CDR1 and CDR2 sequences are LGHNT and FRNRAP.

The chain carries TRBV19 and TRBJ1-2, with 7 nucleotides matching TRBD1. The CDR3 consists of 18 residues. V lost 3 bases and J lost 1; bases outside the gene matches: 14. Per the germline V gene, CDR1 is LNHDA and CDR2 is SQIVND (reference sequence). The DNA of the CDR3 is TGTGCCAGTAGTATGGGGGACAGATCGCACTACTTTAACTATGGCTACACCTTC. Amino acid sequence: CASSMGDRSHYFNYGYTF.

Here the CDR3 DNA reads TGTGCCAGCAGCTTGGCGGAGGGGTCAAATTCACCCCTCCACTTT. It yields the protein CASSLAEGSNSPLHF. The chain links TRBV5-4 to TRBJ1-6; perhaps TRBD1 as D (5 bases). In germline, CDR1 is SGHNT, CDR2 YYREEE (reference sequence). This CDR3 is 15 amino acids long. V lost 0 bases and J 7 bases, leaving 11 bases between the germline ends.

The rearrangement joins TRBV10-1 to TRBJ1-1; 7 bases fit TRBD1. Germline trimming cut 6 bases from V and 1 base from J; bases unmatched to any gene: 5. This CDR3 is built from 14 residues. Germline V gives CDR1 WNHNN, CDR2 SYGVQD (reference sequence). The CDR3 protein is CASSEGAANTEAFF. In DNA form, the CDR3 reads TGCGCCAGCAGCGAGGGGGCGGCGAACACTGAAGCTTTCTTT.

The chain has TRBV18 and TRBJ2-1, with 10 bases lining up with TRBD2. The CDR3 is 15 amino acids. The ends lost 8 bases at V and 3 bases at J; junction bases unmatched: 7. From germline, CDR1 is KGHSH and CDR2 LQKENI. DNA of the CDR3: TGTGCCAGCCACAGCGGGGGGGCAGACTACAATGAGCAGTTCTTC. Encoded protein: CASHSGGADYNEQFF.

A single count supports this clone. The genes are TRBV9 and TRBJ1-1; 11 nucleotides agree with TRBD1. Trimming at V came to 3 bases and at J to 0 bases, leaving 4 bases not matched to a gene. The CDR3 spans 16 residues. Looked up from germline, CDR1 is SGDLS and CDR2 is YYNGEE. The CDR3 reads CASSARTGGLNTEAFF. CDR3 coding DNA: TGTGCCAGCAGCGCCCGGACAGGGGGCTTGAACACTGAAGCTTTCTTT. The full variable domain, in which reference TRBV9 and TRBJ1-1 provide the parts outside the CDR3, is DSGVTQTPKHLITATGQRVTLRCSPRSGDLSVYWYQQSLDQGLQFLIQYYNGEERAKGNILERFSAQQFPDLHSELNLSSLELGDSALYFCASSARTGGLNTEAFFGQGTRLTVV.

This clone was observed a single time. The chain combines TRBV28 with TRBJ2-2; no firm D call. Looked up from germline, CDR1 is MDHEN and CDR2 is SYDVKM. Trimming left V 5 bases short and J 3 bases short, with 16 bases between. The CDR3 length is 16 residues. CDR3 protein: CASSAYNPGHTGELFF. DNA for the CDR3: TGTGCCAGCAGTGCCTACAATCCAGGTCACACCGGGGAGCTGTTTTTT.

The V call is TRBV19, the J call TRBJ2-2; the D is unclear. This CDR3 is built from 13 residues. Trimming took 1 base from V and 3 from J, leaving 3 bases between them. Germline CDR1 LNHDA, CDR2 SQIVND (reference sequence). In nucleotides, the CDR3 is TGTGCCAGTAGTATAGCGTACACCGGGGAGCTGTTTTTT. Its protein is CASSIAYTGELFF.

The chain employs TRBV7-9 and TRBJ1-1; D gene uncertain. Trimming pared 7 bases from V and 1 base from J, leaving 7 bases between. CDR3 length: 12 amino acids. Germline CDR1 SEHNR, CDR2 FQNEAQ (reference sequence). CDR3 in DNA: TGTGCCAGCACTTACGGGAACACTGAAGCTTTCTTT. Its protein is CASTYGNTEAFF.

The CDR3 reads CASSDRRLGSTDTQYF. CDR3 bases: TGTGCCAGCAGTGATAGGAGACTAGGGAGCACAGATACGCAGTATTTT. The genes are TRBV2 and TRBJ2-3, with a possible D match to TRBD2 (6 bases). Germline V gene data show CDR1 as SNHLY and CDR2 as FYNNEI. V lost 3 bases and J 0 bases, leaving 13 bases between the germline ends. CDR3 length: 16 amino acids.

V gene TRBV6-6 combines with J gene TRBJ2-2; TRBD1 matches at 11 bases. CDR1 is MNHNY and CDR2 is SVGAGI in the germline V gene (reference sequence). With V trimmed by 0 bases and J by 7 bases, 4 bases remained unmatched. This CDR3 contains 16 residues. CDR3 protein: CASSYSGTGGNGELFF. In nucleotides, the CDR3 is TGTGCCAGCAGTTACTCGGGGACAGGGGGGAACGGGGAGCTGTTTTTT.

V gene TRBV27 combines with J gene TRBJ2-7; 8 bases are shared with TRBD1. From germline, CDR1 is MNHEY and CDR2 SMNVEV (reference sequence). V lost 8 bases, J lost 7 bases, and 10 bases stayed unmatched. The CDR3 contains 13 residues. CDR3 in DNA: TGTGCCAGCCACCGGACAGGGACGGGTGAGCAGTACTTC. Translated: CASHRTGTGEQYF.

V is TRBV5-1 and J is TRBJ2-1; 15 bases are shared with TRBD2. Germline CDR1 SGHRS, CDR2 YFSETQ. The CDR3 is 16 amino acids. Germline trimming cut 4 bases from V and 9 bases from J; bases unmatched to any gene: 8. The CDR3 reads CASSPRTSGRATEQFF. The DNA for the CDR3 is TGCGCCAGCAGCCCTAGGACTAGCGGGAGGGCCACTGAGCAGTTCTTC.

In DNA form, the CDR3 reads TGTGCCAGCAATACAGGGGAGCGGTCACCCCTCCACTTT. This sequence encodes CASNTGERSPLHF. V usage is TRBV2 and J usage is TRBJ1-6, with 7 bases aligning to TRBD1. The CDR3 loop spans 13 amino acids. V lost 7 bases, J lost 10 bases, and 7 bases stayed unmatched. Per the germline V gene, CDR1 is SNHLY and CDR2 is FYNNEI.

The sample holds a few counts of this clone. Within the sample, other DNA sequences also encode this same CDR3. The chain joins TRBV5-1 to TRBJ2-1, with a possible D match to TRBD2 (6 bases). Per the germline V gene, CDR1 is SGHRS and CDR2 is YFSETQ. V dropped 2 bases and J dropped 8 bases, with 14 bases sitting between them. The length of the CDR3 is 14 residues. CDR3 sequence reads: CASSLEREWDEQFF. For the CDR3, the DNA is TGCGCCAGCAGCTTAGAACGGGAGTGGGATGAGCAGTTCTTC.

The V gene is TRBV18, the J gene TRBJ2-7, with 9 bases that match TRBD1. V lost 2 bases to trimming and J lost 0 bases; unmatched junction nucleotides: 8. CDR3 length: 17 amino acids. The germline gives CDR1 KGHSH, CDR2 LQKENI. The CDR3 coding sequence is TGTGCCAGCTCACCAACCACGGGACAGGGCCCCTCCTACGAGCAGTACTTC. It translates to CASSPTTGQGPSYEQYF.

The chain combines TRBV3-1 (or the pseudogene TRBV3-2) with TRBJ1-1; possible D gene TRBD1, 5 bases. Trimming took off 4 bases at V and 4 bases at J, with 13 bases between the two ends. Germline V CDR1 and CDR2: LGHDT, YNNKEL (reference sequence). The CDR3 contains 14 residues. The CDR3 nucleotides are TGTGCCAGCAGCCGGGCGGGGGTGACCACTGAAGCTTTCTTT. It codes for CASSRAGVTTEAFF.

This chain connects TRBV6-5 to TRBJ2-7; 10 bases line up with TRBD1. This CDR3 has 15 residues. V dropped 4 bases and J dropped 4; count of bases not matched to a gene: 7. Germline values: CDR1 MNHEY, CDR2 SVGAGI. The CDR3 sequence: CASSFPGQGSYEQYF. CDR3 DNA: TGTGCCAGCAGTTTCCCGGGACAGGGGTCATACGAGCAGTACTTC.

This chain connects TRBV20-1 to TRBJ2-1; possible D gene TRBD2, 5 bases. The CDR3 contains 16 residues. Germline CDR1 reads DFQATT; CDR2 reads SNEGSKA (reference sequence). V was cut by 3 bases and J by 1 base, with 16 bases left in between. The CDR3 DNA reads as TGCAGTGCTAGTTCAGGAGGAGGTGTTTCCTACAATGAGCAGTTCTTC. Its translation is CSASSGGGVSYNEQFF.

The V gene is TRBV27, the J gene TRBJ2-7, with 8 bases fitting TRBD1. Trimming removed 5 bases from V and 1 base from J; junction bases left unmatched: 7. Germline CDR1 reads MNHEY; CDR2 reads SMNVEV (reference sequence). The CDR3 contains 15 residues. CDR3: CASSLGQGESYEQYF. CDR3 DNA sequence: TGTGCCAGCAGTCTCGGACAGGGCGAGTCCTACGAGCAGTACTTC.

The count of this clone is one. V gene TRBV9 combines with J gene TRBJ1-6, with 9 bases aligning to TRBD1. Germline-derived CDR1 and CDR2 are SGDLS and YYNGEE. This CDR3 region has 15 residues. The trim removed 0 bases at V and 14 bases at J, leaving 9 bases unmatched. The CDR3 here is CASSVGGQGRGSLHF. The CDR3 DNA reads TGTGCCAGCAGCGTAGGAGGACAGGGGAGGGGGTCCCTCCACTTT.

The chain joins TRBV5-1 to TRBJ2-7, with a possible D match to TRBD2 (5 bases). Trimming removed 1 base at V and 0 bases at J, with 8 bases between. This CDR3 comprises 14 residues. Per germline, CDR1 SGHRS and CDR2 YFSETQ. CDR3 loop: CASSLNRDSYEQYF. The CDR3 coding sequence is TGCGCCAGCAGCTTGAACCGGGACTCCTACGAGCAGTACTTC.

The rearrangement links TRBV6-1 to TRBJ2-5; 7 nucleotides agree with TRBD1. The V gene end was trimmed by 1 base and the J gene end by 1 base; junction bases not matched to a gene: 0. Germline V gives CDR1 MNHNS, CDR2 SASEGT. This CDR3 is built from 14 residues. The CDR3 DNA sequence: TGTGCCAGCAGTGAAGACAGGGGCCAAGAGACCCAGTACTTC. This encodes CASSEDRGQETQYF.

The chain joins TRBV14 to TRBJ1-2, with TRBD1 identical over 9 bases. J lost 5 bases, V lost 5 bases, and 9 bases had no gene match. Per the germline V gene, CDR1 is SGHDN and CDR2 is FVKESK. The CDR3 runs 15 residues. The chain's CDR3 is CASSIGQGRGYGYTF. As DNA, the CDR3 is TGTGCCAGCAGCATCGGACAGGGGAGAGGGTATGGCTACACCTTC.

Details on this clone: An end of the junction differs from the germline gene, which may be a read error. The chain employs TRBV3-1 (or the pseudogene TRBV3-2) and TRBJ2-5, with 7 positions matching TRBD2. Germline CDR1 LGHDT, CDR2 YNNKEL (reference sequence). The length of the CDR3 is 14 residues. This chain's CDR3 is CASSQGLAAEIQYF. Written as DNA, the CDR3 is TGTGCCAGCAGCCAAGGACTAGCCGCCGAGATCCAGTACTTC.

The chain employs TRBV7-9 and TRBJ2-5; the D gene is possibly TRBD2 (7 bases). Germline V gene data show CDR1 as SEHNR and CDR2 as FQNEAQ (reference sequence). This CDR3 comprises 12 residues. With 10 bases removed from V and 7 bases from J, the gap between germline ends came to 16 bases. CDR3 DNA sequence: TGTGCCACCCGAGGGGGGGGAGGGACCCAGTACTTC. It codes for CATRGGGGTQYF.

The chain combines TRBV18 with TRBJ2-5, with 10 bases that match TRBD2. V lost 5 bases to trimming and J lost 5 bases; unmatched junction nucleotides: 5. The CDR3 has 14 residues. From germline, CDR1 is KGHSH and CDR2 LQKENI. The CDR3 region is CASSAGLAEETQYF. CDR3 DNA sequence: TGTGCCAGCTCAGCCGGACTAGCGGAGGAGACCCAGTACTTC.

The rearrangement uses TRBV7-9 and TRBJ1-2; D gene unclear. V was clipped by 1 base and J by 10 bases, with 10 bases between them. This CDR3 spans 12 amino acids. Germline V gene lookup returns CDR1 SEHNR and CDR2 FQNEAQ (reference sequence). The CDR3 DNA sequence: TGTGCCAGCAGCTTAGATGGCCAGGACTACACCTTC. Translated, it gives CASSLDGQDYTF.

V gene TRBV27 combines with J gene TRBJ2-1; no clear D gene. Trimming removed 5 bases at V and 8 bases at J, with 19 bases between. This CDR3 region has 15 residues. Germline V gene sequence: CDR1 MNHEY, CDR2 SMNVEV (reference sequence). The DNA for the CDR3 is TGTGCCAGCAGTACGTGGCAGGTCTTAAAACATGAGCAGTTCTTC. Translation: CASSTWQVLKHEQFF.